A selection of T cell receptor beta chains follows, all from one sample in a study of vaccination effects on CD4 cells after COVID-19. Produced via immunoSEQ multiplex PCR; TCRdb's table is partial and in-frame only. The sample lists approximately 78,000 clones, 81% seen once, with more than 1% in the top ten. These receptors have no known antigen. This specimen was CD4+ T cells from PBMCs cultured with HCoV-229E spike peptides, taken after COVID-19 vaccination. All receptors come from a human donor who received a COVID-19 vaccine. The CDR3 runs from the conserved cysteine through the conserved F or W. A D gene is named only where the DNA matches it firmly. The size of a clone is reported for some rows only, either as once, few or many, or as a class for expanded clones.

J gene	clone size	V gene	D gene	CDR3 protein	CDR3 DNA
TRBJ1-2	-	TRBV5-6	TRBD1	CASSEQGVDGYTF	TGTGCCAGCAGCGAACAGGGGGTGGATGGCTACACCTTC
TRBJ2-1	once	TRBV7-2	TRBD2	CASSLRRSGGGDNEQFF	TGTGCCAGCAGCTTAAGACGGTCGGGGGGGGGTGACAATGAGCAGTTCTTC
TRBJ2-5	-	TRBV5-1	-	CASSLGLQETQYF	TGCGCCAGCAGCTTGGGGCTGCAAGAGACCCAGTACTTC
TRBJ1-5	-	TRBV5-5	-	CASSFRQYSNQPQHF	TGTGCCAGCAGCTTCCGACAGTATAGCAATCAGCCCCAGCATTTT
TRBJ1-2	few	TRBV2	-	CASRGANYGYTF	TGTGCCAGTCGGGGAGCTAACTATGGCTACACCTTC
TRBJ2-5	once	TRBV6-6	TRBD1	CASSSRTGGAETQYF	TGTGCCAGCAGTTCGCGGACAGGGGGCGCAGAGACCCAGTACTTC
TRBJ2-5	-	TRBV5-1	-	CASRDSAGQETQYF	TGCGCCAGCAGAGATTCAGCAGGCCAAGAGACCCAGTACTTC
TRBJ1-2	-	TRBV6-5	-	CASRAKGRSDYGYTF	TGTGCCAGCAGGGCTAAGGGGAGGTCGGACTATGGCTACACCTTC
TRBJ1-3	-	TRBV6-6	-	CASSYPHSSGNTIYF	TGTGCCAGCAGTTACCCCCACAGCTCTGGAAACACCATATATTTT
TRBJ1-1	-	TRBV6-5	-	CATKSGGSQDTEAFF	TGTGCCACCAAATCCGGGGGTTCTCAGGACACTGAAGCTTTCTTT
TRBJ2-3	few	TRBV21-1	-	CASSRGTGIIVPYF	TGTGCCAGCAGCAGGGGGACAGGGATTATTGTGCCGTATTTT
TRBJ1-5	-	TRBV19	TRBD1	CASSILGTASNQPQHF	TGTGCCAGTAGTATCCTCGGGACAGCTAGCAATCAGCCCCAGCATTTT
TRBJ1-2	-	TRBV4-2	TRBD1	CASSQPQGAGGYTF	TGTGCCAGCAGCCAGCCCCAGGGGGCCGGTGGCTACACCTTC
TRBJ2-1	-	TRBV25-1	-	CASSEASRTVSNEQFF	TGTGCCAGCAGTGAAGCTTCCCGGACAGTTTCCAATGAGCAGTTCTTC
TRBJ1-1	-	TRBV9	-	CASSPSGGLYTEAFF	TGTGCCAGCAGCCCTAGCGGGGGGCTCTACACTGAAGCTTTCTTT
TRBJ2-1	once	TRBV6-2/TRBV6-3	-	CASSPQFDLEYNEQFF	TGTGCCAGCAGCCCCCAGTTTGACCTGGAGTACAATGAGCAGTTCTTC
TRBJ1-2	-	TRBV6-5	-	CASSRTATNYGYTF	TGTGCCAGCAGCCGGACAGCAACTAACTATGGCTACACCTTC
TRBJ1-2	-	TRBV27	TRBD1	CATRDSRRYGYTF	TGTGCCACTCGGGACAGCCGCCGCTATGGCTACACCTTC
TRBJ1-2	-	TRBV7-2	-	CASGALSGYTF	TGTGCCAGCGGGGCGCTCTCTGGCTACACCTTC
TRBJ2-3	few	TRBV5-8	-	CASPDLTGEDTQYF	TGTGCCAGCCCTGACCTAACCGGGGAAGATACGCAGTATTTT
TRBJ2-1	once	TRBV23-1	-	CASDLHPNEQFF	TGCGCCAGCGATCTCCACCCCAATGAGCAGTTCTTC
TRBJ2-2	many	TRBV5-1	TRBD2	CASSPGTSNTGELFF	TGCGCCAGCAGCCCCGGGACTAGCAATACCGGGGAGCTGTTTTTT
TRBJ1-5	-	TRBV5-1	-	CASSLEVGDQPQHF	TGCGCCAGCAGCTTGGAAGTAGGCGACCAGCCCCAGCATTTT
TRBJ1-2	-	TRBV5-6	-	CASSQGLNYGYTF	TGTGCCAGCAGCCAGGGACTTAACTATGGCTACACCTTC
TRBJ1-2	few	TRBV30	-	CAWTLGGNGYTF	TGTGCCTGGACCCTGGGGGGGAATGGCTACACCTTC
TRBJ1-5	few	TRBV11-2	-	CASSIRRCNQPQHF	TGTGCCAGCAGCATAAGACGTTGCAATCAGCCCCAGCATTTT
TRBJ2-3	once	TRBV2	-	CASSLTEDTQYF	TGTGCCAGCAGCCTGACAGAAGATACGCAGTATTTT
TRBJ1-2	once	TRBV19	TRBD1	CASQAGNDREDGYTF	TGTGCCAGCCAAGCAGGGAATGACAGGGAAGACGGCTACACCTTC
TRBJ2-5	once	TRBV21-1	-	CASSNIWGGQSEETQYF	TGTGCCAGCAGCAACATCTGGGGGGGACAGAGCGAAGAGACCCAGTACTTC
TRBJ1-1	-	TRBV18	TRBD1	CASSLRQGLNTEAFF	TGTGCCAGCTCATTAAGACAGGGGCTGAACACTGAAGCTTTCTTT
TRBJ2-5	-	TRBV7-2	-	CASSLMATPETQYF	TGTGCCAGCAGCTTAATGGCGACCCCGGAGACCCAGTACTTC
TRBJ1-3	-	TRBV5-1	-	CASSFDSGTGNTIYF	TGCGCCAGCAGCTTTGACTCGGGGACTGGAAACACCATATATTTT
TRBJ1-5	-	TRBV5-5	-	CASSFNLQGATNQPQHF	TGTGCCAGCAGCTTTAATTTGCAGGGCGCTACCAATCAGCCCCAGCATTTT
TRBJ2-5	once	TRBV6-5	-	CASIDPSRGKETQYF	TGTGCCAGCATCGACCCCTCCAGGGGCAAAGAGACCCAGTACTTC
TRBJ1-2	once	TRBV12-3/TRBV12-4	-	CASRRDSSYGYTF	TGTGCCAGCAGGAGAGACAGTAGTTATGGCTACACCTTC
TRBJ2-1	-	TRBV10-2	-	CASRGGPYNEQFF	TGCGCCAGCAGAGGGGGGCCTTACAATGAGCAGTTCTTC
TRBJ2-5	-	TRBV5-1	-	CASSSTGSRETQYF	TGCGCCAGCAGCTCAACAGGGTCAAGAGAGACCCAGTACTTC
TRBJ2-1	-	TRBV5-8	-	CASSRQPPGYNEQFF	TGTGCCAGCAGCCGACAGCCTCCAGGATACAATGAGCAGTTCTTC
TRBJ2-6	-	TRBV25-1	-	CASSDTGLGANVLTF	TGTGCCAGCAGTGACACAGGGCTCGGGGCCAACGTCCTGACTTTC
TRBJ2-1	-	TRBV12-3/TRBV12-4	-	CASRLQGRDEQFF	TGTGCCAGCAGGCTACAGGGCCGGGATGAGCAGTTCTTC
TRBJ2-2	-	TRBV7-9	-	CASSPGGGYTGELFF	TGTGCCAGCAGCCCCGGTGGGGGGTACACCGGGGAGCTGTTTTTT
TRBJ2-1	-	TRBV18	TRBD1	CASSLGTGSYNEQFF	TGTGCCAGCTCACTTGGGACAGGTTCCTACAATGAGCAGTTCTTC
TRBJ1-4	-	TRBV5-1	TRBD1	CASSSGQAGEKLFF	TGCGCCAGCAGCTCTGGACAGGCGGGTGAAAAACTGTTTTTT
TRBJ1-6	-	TRBV19	-	CASTNGAYSPLHF	TGTGCCAGTACAAACGGCGCCTATTCACCCCTCCACTTT
TRBJ2-1	-	TRBV6-2/TRBV6-3	-	CASSYLLGGNYNEQFF	TGTGCCAGCAGTTACTTGTTGGGGGGTAACTACAATGAGCAGTTCTTC
TRBJ2-1	-	TRBV28	-	CASSSRAPSGRSYNEQFF	TGTGCCAGCAGTTCCCGGGCCCCGTCGGGTCGGTCCTACAATGAGCAGTTCTTC
TRBJ1-1	-	TRBV30	-	CAWSRQATTEAFF	TGTGCCTGGAGTAGACAGGCGACCACTGAAGCTTTCTTT
TRBJ1-2	-	TRBV3-1/TRBV3-2	-	CASSHSVGTPTYGYTF	TGTGCCAGCAGCCACTCAGTCGGGACACCAACCTATGGCTACACCTTC
TRBJ1-1	-	TRBV5-1	TRBD1	CASSQGTGGVTEAFF	TGCGCCAGCAGCCAAGGGACAGGGGGGGTCACTGAAGCTTTCTTT
TRBJ2-2	once	TRBV5-1	-	CASSDKGTASTGELFF	TGCGCCAGCAGCGATAAAGGGACCGCTAGCACCGGGGAGCTGTTTTTT
TRBJ2-5	-	TRBV7-2	-	CASSLEGTRQETQYF	TGTGCCAGCAGCTTAGAAGGTACTAGACAAGAGACCCAGTACTTC
TRBJ1-5	-	TRBV19	-	CASSGGVLGNQPQHF	TGTGCCAGTAGTGGAGGGGTTCTGGGCAATCAGCCCCAGCATTTT
TRBJ2-3	-	TRBV4-2	-	CASSLNLGGRTDTQYF	TGTGCCAGCAGCCTTAACCTCGGGGGTCGCACAGATACGCAGTATTTT
TRBJ1-3	-	TRBV3-1/TRBV3-2	-	CASSHRLNTIYF	TGTGCCAGCAGCCACCGACTAAACACCATATATTTT